The rows below give T cell receptor beta chains drawn from one sample of a study of blood T cell repertoires in COVID-19. Measured with immunoSEQ multiplex PCR; TCRdb has only the in-frame clones, and not every one. Here the sample spans about 130,000 clones, roughly nine tenths being singletons. The sample consisted of peripheral blood. All receptors come from a man in his fifties with active COVID-19. Both conserved end residues are part of each CDR3.

TRBJ1-5,TRBV5-4,CASSSGQGDQPQHF
TRBJ1-2,TRBV6-5,CASRVGQLYGYTF
TRBJ1-1,TRBV9,CASSVVGDRHYTEAFF
TRBJ2-5,TRBV5-8,CASSRGDGALETQYF
TRBJ2-3,TRBV5-1,CASSSSGGKGTDTQYF
TRBJ2-1,TRBV4-2,CASSQATSYGEQFF
TRBJ1-5,TRBV19,CASRTDRDSNQPQHF
TRBJ2-5,TRBV3-1/TRBV3-2,CASSQDLGTGRTQYF
TRBJ1-6,TRBV6-5,CASSQGTPRNSPLHF
TRBJ2-5,TRBV4-2,CASSQELTEQETQYF
TRBJ1-2,TRBV7-2,CASSSADRAFDNYGYTF
TRBJ2-5,TRBV11-2,CASRPGGAGETQYF
TRBJ1-5,TRBV6-5,CASSGQEWGNQPQHF
TRBJ1-2,TRBV6-5,CASSYYRGSNYGYTF
TRBJ1-2,TRBV23-1,CASSQRGTGGYGYTF
TRBJ1-5,TRBV28,CASSPLGEGPNQPQHF
TRBJ2-3,TRBV19,CASSIEERRTQYF
TRBJ1-1,TRBV3-1/TRBV3-2,CASSRNPAGATEAFF
TRBJ1-6,TRBV7-2,CASSLGVGLINSPLHF
TRBJ1-5,TRBV3-1/TRBV3-2,CAVGTGSSSNQPQHF
TRBJ2-3,TRBV5-6,CASSLDRAPYTDTQYF
TRBJ2-3,TRBV5-1,CASSAGLAGLTGSTDTQYF
TRBJ2-1,TRBV7-8,CASRTGGLYNEQFF
TRBJ2-5,TRBV2,CASSRQGGPETQYF
TRBJ1-2,TRBV14,CASSRGGLFNYGYTF
TRBJ2-7,TRBV3-1/TRBV3-2,CASSLSHRVGYEQYF
TRBJ2-3,TRBV5-1,CASSVPGGHSTDTQYF
TRBJ1-1,TRBV19,CASSNGGANTEAFF
TRBJ1-6,TRBV6-1,CASSDAGQWRSPLHF
TRBJ2-5,TRBV7-6,CASSLVGQLGETQYF
TRBJ2-1,TRBV7-3,CASSLSGLAGELSYNEQFF
TRBJ2-5,TRBV3-1/TRBV3-2,CASSRDRPTGTQYF
TRBJ2-1,TRBV7-2,CASSFISGLLGEQFF
TRBJ1-5,TRBV7-2,CASSLAGGSNQPQHF
TRBJ2-1,TRBV11-2,CATQLGRGEDEQFF
TRBJ2-5,TRBV24-1,CATSDLTREGLETQYF
TRBJ2-2,TRBV3-1/TRBV3-2,CASSPRDKNTGELFF
TRBJ2-3,TRBV29-1,CSVEGRRRLTRTDTQYF
TRBJ2-1,TRBV2,CASSENWPNEQFF
TRBJ2-5,TRBV5-1,CASSLGNRGGETQYF
TRBJ1-2,TRBV3-1/TRBV3-2,CASSQEPTDNYGYTF
TRBJ1-2,TRBV7-8,CASSLVGQGIVGYTF
TRBJ1-2,TRBV19,CASSIGRTREGGYTF
TRBJ2-7,TRBV4-1,CASSQGQGESSYEQYF
TRBJ2-5,TRBV19,CASSKRGQETQYF
TRBJ2-7,TRBV6-6,CASARDTRHEQYF
TRBJ2-3,TRBV19,CASSSLAGVVTDTQYF
TRBJ2-1,TRBV28,CASSFWTSGRHNEQFF
TRBJ2-7,TRBV5-6,CASSSPGQVISYEQYF
TRBJ1-2,TRBV4-1,CASSPRETDNYGYTF
TRBJ1-2,TRBV19,CASRGGTLSF
TRBJ1-1,TRBV11-2,CASNPTGMGTEAFF
TRBJ2-6,TRBV14,CASSPRDRVVSGANVLTF
TRBJ1-1,TRBV6-6,CASSKGQGPVAFF